This T cell receptor beta chain originates from a study of cytomegalovirus exposure and HLA in healthy donors. Trimming shortened V by 2 bases and J by 4 bases, and 14 bases separated the two germline ends. There are 15 residues in the CDR3. Germline CDR1 MGHDK, CDR2 SYGVNS. Unrecorded immune exposure was likely among donors, who were nominally healthy when sampled. This clone was observed a few times. This CDR3 is also generated by other DNA sequences in the sample. PCR involved 60 Vbeta and 13 Jbeta primers. Here immunoSEQ multiplex PCR was the method, and the copy in TCRdb shows in-frame clones only, minus some. Counted here are 55,000 to 75,000 clones, 55% to 75% occurring once; the ten biggest clones make up around a sixth.

The sequenced sample consisted of PBMCs. The receptor comes from a man aged 40-50 years in good health and CMV-seropositive. The chain carries TRBV25-1 and TRBJ2-5; D perhaps matches TRBD2 (6 bases). CDR3 loop: CASSESLGGRETQYF. CDR3 coding DNA: TGTGCCAGCAGTGAAAGCCTGGGGGGACGAGAGACCCAGTACTTC.